These 19 T cell receptor beta chains share one sample of origin, sequenced in a study of blood T cell repertoires in COVID-19 (dated by TCRdb to about 2020). Library preparation used the immunoSEQ multiplex PCR assay. The table comes from immuneACCESS by way of TCRdb, which keeps in-frame sequences with V and J called. Part of the clones is missing from these tables; in studies checked, under half for an unresolved V gene and the rest for unknown reasons. This sample holds some 100,000 clones; roughly nine tenths were observed only once. The ten biggest clones cover 2.1% of the sample. Sequencing input: peripheral blood. The receptor set was obtained from a man aged 50-60 years with active COVID-19.

CDR3 sequence reads: CASGWGLSGRADTQYF. CDR3 DNA: TGTGCTAGTGGTTGGGGGTTGAGCGGGAGGGCAGATACGCAGTATTTT. V usage is TRBV12-5 and J usage is TRBJ2-3, with TRBD2 identical over 10 bases. Per germline, CDR1 LGHNT and CDR2 FRNRAP. V dropped 4 bases and J dropped 4; count of bases not matched to a gene: 8. The CDR3 runs to 16 residues.

The V gene is TRBV3-1 (or the pseudogene TRBV3-2), the J gene TRBJ1-2; 11 bases are shared with TRBD1. In germline, CDR1 is LGHDT, CDR2 YNNKEL (reference sequence). The J segment lost 8 bases and the V segment lost 3 bases, leaving 8 bases of the junction unmatched. The CDR3 runs 15 residues. The CDR3 protein is CASSQRSGTGGGYTF. The CDR3 nucleotides read TGTGCCAGCAGCCAGAGATCCGGGACAGGGGGAGGCTACACCTTC.

The chain employs TRBV24-1 and TRBJ2-3; D call uncertain. Trimming pared 3 bases from V and 5 bases from J, leaving 8 bases between. This CDR3 has 13 residues. Germline CDR1 reads KGHDR; CDR2 reads SFDVKD. In DNA, the CDR3 is TGTGCCACCAGTGATGACATCGGAGATACGCAGTATTTT. As protein: CATSDDIGDTQYF.

The chain carries TRBV7-9 and TRBJ2-5, with 13 bases identical to TRBD2. Trimming at V came to 8 bases and at J to 5 bases, leaving 8 bases not matched to a gene. The V gene's germline CDR1 is SEHNR and CDR2 FQNEAQ (reference sequence). The length of the CDR3 is 15 residues. In nucleotides, the CDR3 is TGTGCCAGCGAAACTAGCGGGAGGGCCTCCGAGACCCAGTACTTC. The encoded protein is CASETSGRASETQYF.

This clone came up once. The chain uses TRBV5-1 and TRBJ2-5; 7 nucleotides agree with TRBD1. The CDR3 has 16 amino acids. The germline V gene encodes CDR1 SGHRS and CDR2 YFSETQ. The V segment lost 4 bases and the J segment 5 bases; nucleotides outside the gene matches: 14. The CDR3, as DNA: TGCGCCAGCAGCCTCAGACAGGGAACCTTGGGGGAGACCCAGTACTTC. It is translated as CASSLRQGTLGETQYF.

This clone was recorded only once. This chain uses TRBV9 with TRBJ1-3; D unclear. The CDR3 totals 13 residues. The V gene's germline CDR1 is SGDLS and CDR2 YYNGEE. Trimming removed 5 bases at V and 0 bases at J, with 6 bases between. The CDR3 region has the DNA TGTGCCAGCAGTGATAGCTCTGGAAACACCATATATTTT. Its translation is CASSDSSGNTIYF.

The rearrangement joins TRBV5-8 to TRBJ1-1, with a tentative D call TRBD1 (5 bases). The CDR3 sequence is 15 residues long. The V end lost 6 bases, the J end lost 0 bases, and 15 bases lay between the germline ends. Germline V gene lookup returns CDR1 SGHTS and CDR2 YDEGEE. This CDR3 is CASKLRQKMNTEAFF. As DNA, the CDR3 is TGTGCCAGCAAATTAAGACAGAAAATGAACACTGAAGCTTTCTTT.

The chain uses TRBV27 and TRBJ2-7; 10 bases align to TRBD2. Per germline, CDR1 MNHEY and CDR2 SMNVEV (reference sequence). The V segment lost 8 bases and the J segment 4 bases; nucleotides outside the gene matches: 8. The CDR3 consists of 14 residues. The chain's CDR3 is CASLPAGGFYEQYF. CDR3 bases: TGTGCCAGCTTGCCAGCGGGGGGGTTTTACGAGCAGTACTTC.

The rearrangement links TRBV7-9 to TRBJ1-3; 7 nucleotides agree with TRBD1. The CDR3 is made up of 14 amino acids. Germline CDR1 reads SEHNR; CDR2 reads FQNEAQ (reference sequence). With 11 bases clipped from V and 3 bases from J, the junction kept 10 bases outside the gene matches. The CDR3, as DNA: TGTGCCTTTCACGACAGGGTTGGTGGAAACACCATATATTTT. Its protein is CAFHDRVGGNTIYF.

This clone was seen once. The rearrangement joins TRBV5-5 to TRBJ2-6, with 8 nucleotides matching TRBD1. The V gene end was trimmed by 4 bases and the J gene end by 4 bases; junction bases not matched to a gene: 10. The CDR3 extends over 17 amino acids. CDR1 and CDR2 from the germline V gene are SGHKS and YYEKEE (reference sequence). Here the CDR3 DNA reads TGTGCCAGCAGCCTGCCGGCAGGGGGCGGCGGGGCCAACGTCCTGACTTTC. Translated: CASSLPAGGGGANVLTF. The full variable domain, completed using reference TRBV5-5 and TRBJ2-6, is DAGVTQSPTHLIKTRGQQVTLRCSPISGHKSVSWYQQVLGQGPQFIFQYYEKEERGRGNFPDRFSARQFPNYSSELNVNALLLGDSALYLCASSLPAGGGGANVLTFGAGSRLTVL.

The chain employs TRBV2 and TRBJ1-1; D possibly corresponds to TRBD1 (5 bases). The V gene's germline CDR1 is SNHLY and CDR2 FYNNEI. V was cut by 5 bases and J by 1 base, with 14 bases left in between. This CDR3 is built from 15 residues. CDR3 in amino acids: CASSPQGGRNTEAFF. For the CDR3, the DNA is TGTGCCAGCAGTCCCCAGGGAGGCAGGAACACTGAAGCTTTCTTT.

V usage is TRBV3-1 (or the pseudogene TRBV3-2) and J usage is TRBJ2-5, with 7 bases lining up with TRBD2. Looked up from germline, CDR1 is LGHDT and CDR2 is YNNKEL (reference sequence). The CDR3 extends over 13 amino acids. V gave up 8 bases and J gave up 1 base; unmatched junction bases: 4. The CDR3, as DNA: TGTGCCAGCCGGCGGGAGACCCAAGAGACCCAGTACTTC. Protein: CASRRETQETQYF.

The genes are TRBV6-5 and TRBJ1-1; D uncertain. Trimming stripped 0 bases from V and 0 bases from J, with 8 bases between. The CDR3 sequence is 15 residues long. CDR1 and CDR2 from the germline V gene are MNHEY and SVGAGI. CDR3 nucleotides: TGTGCCAGCAGTTACTCGATGAACATGAACACTGAAGCTTTCTTT. Protein sequence: CASSYSMNMNTEAFF.

The chain links TRBV11-2 to TRBJ1-2; D may be TRBD1 (6 bases). The germline V gene has CDR1 SGHAT and CDR2 FQNNGV. The CDR3 is 15 residues long. V dropped 1 base and J dropped 6 bases, with 15 bases sitting between them. DNA for the CDR3: TGTGCCAGCAGCTTAGCTCAGGGGATTTTCGATGGCTACACCTTC. Translated: CASSLAQGIFDGYTF.

The chain couples TRBV6-5 to TRBJ2-7; tentatively, D is TRBD1 (6 bases). V gave up 4 bases and J gave up 2 bases, with 12 bases separating them. The CDR3 is 14 residues long. Looked up from germline, CDR1 is MNHEY and CDR2 is SVGAGI. The CDR3, as DNA: TGTGCCAGCAGTTCTCGGACAGCCCCCTACGAGCAGTACTTC. Translating it yields CASSSRTAPYEQYF.

The rearrangement uses TRBV9 and TRBJ2-1, with TRBD2 matching over 11 bases. CDR3 length equals 15 residues. From germline, CDR1 is SGDLS and CDR2 YYNGEE. V was clipped by 3 bases and J by 5 bases; unmatched bases: 4. Here the CDR3 reads CASSEGLAEHNEQFF. The CDR3 nucleotides are TGTGCCAGCAGCGAGGGACTAGCGGAACACAATGAGCAGTTCTTC.

The rearrangement uses TRBV6-6 and TRBJ1-5, with 8 bases lining up with TRBD1. CDR3 length: 16 amino acids. Germline V CDR1 and CDR2: MNHNY, SVGAGI (reference sequence). J lost 0 bases, V lost 7 bases, and 8 bases had no gene match. The CDR3 region has the DNA TGTGCCAGCAATGGACAGGGAGGAGGTAGCAATCAGCCCCAGCATTTT. It codes for CASNGQGGGSNQPQHF.

The chain has TRBV21-1 and TRBJ2-7; TRBD2, as called in the table, went unchecked against the DNA. TRBV21-1 is a pseudogene segment. CDR3 length: 16 amino acids. The CDR3 DNA follows: TGTGCCAGCAGCAAAGCGCTTCCGGGAGGCTACTACGAGCAGTACGTC. It specifies CASSKALPGGYYEQYV.

The CDR3 DNA reads TGTGCCTGGAACAGGAGAACTAATGAAAAACTGTTTTTT. Its protein is CAWNRRTNEKLFF. The chain joins TRBV30 to TRBJ1-4; weak D call: TRBD1 (5 bases). The CDR3 covers 13 residues. Germline V gives CDR1 GTSNPN, CDR2 SVGIG (reference sequence). The V and J ends lost 4 bases and 1 base respectively, with 7 bases between them.